This T cell receptor beta chain was identified during a study of blood T cell repertoires in COVID-19. Overall study: The United States, Italy and Spain were the sources of the acute and convalescent COVID-19 samples.

The method was immunoSEQ multiplex PCR; TCRdb's version includes in-frame clones alone and lacks a portion of them. Of hundreds of thousands of clones listed, roughly 86% were seen once; the top ten hold 2% to 2.5%. Looked up from germline, CDR1 is LGHNA and CDR2 is YSLEER. The length of the CDR3 is 18 residues. Between the trimmed V and J ends, which lost 3 bases and 0 bases, there was a span of 15 bases. The sample was PBMCs or T cells enriched from blood (not recorded which). The chain combines TRBV4-3 with TRBJ2-6, with D possibly matching TRBD1 (6 bases). This clonotype originated in a woman in her forties or fifties who had recovered from COVID-19. The CDR3 DNA reads as TGCGCCAGCAGCCAGACGGGACATATCACCTCTGGGGCCAACGTCCTGACTTTC. As protein: CASSQTGHITSGANVLTF.